A selection of T cell receptor beta chains follows, all from one sample in a study of OX40 agonist ivuxolimab in advanced cancers. Assay: immunoSEQ multiplex PCR; the TCRdb copy retains only in-frame clones and omits some. The table records 19,000 or so clones, over 65% of them present only once. The sequencing here drew on CD4+ or CD8+ T cells sorted from blood, taken in a trial of the OX40 agonist ivuxolimab. These receptors all come from an adult with an advanced solid tumor such as melanoma, head and neck, liver or kidney cancer. The CDR3 runs from the conserved cysteine through the conserved F or W. A D gene is named only where the DNA matches it firmly. Clone size is not always given. Where it is, it says once, few, many or a class for expanded clones.

j_call v_call d_call clone_size cdr3_length cdr3_nt cdr3_aa
TRBJ2-7 TRBV4-2 TRBD2 - 14 TGTGCCAGCAGGTCCGGGACTAGCAGCTACGAGCAGTACTTC CASRSGTSSYEQYF
TRBJ1-4 TRBV11-3 - - 13 TGTGCCAGCAGCTTGGCATCTAATGAAAAACTGTTTTTT CASSLASNEKLFF
TRBJ2-3 TRBV7-6 TRBD1 - 15 TGTGCCAGCAGTCCTGACAGGGGGAGCACAGATACGCAGTATTTT CASSPDRGSTDTQYF
TRBJ2-7 TRBV11-2 - - 14 TGTGCCAGCAGCCCCGGCCGGCAGGTAGTCGAGCAGTACTTC CASSPGRQVVEQYF
TRBJ2-3 TRBV6-4 - - 14 TGTGCCAGCAGTGACTCAGGGGGCACAGATACGCAGTATTTT CASSDSGGTDTQYF
TRBJ1-1 TRBV23-1 - - 19 TGCGCCAGCAGTCACCGTTACAGGGTACCCAGTCTTGGGGACACTGAAGCTTTCTTT CASSHRYRVPSLGDTEAFF
TRBJ1-2 TRBV5-6 - medium-sized 18 TGTGCCAGCAGCCGAAAATTTCCCGGGACCGGAAATCTCTATGGCTACACCTTC CASSRKFPGTGNLYGYTF
TRBJ2-2 TRBV13 - once 12 TGTGCCAGCAGCCCCCCGGCCCGGGAGCTGTTTTTT CASSPPARELFF
TRBJ1-1 TRBV4-1 - few 15 TGCGCCAGCAGCCAAGTAGGGGCCCCGAGGGGTGAAGCTTTCTTT CASSQVGAPRGEAFF
TRBJ2-7 TRBV27 TRBD2 - 14 TGTGCCAGCAGTTTCAGCGGGAGGATCGACGAGCAGTACTTC CASSFSGRIDEQYF
TRBJ2-6 TRBV10-3 - - 15 TGTGCCATCAGTGGGTATGGGGCCGGGGCCAACGTCCTGACTTTC CAISGYGAGANVLTF
TRBJ2-2 TRBV7-6 - - 14 TGTGCCAGCAGCCGGACTCTTAACACCGGGGAGCTGTTTTTT CASSRTLNTGELFF
TRBJ1-5 TRBV7-9 - few 12 TGTGCCAGCAGCTTTGCGGATCAGCCCCAGCATTTT CASSFADQPQHF
TRBJ2-2 TRBV27 - few 15 TGTGCCAGCAGTTCCCTCCCAACCAGCGCCGGGGAGCTGTTTTTT CASSSLPTSAGELFF
TRBJ2-7 TRBV27 - - 11 TGTGCCAGCAGTGGGGACGAGGAGCAGTACTTC CASSGDEEQYF
TRBJ1-6 TRBV28 TRBD1 - 17 TGTGCCAGCAGTTCATCCTCGACAGGGTTAAATAATTCACCCCTCCACTTT CASSSSSTGLNNSPLHF
TRBJ2-6 TRBV6-5 - - 15 TGTGCCAGCAACAAGCGAGACTCTGGGGCCAACGTCCTGACTTTC CASNKRDSGANVLTF
TRBJ1-1 TRBV28 - - 13 TGTGCCAGCAGTTTACAGGCTTACACTGAAGCTTTCTTT CASSLQAYTEAFF
TRBJ2-5 TRBV4-1 - - 16 TGCGCCAGCAGCCAAGATCCCGCCGGGCAACAAGAGACCCAGTACTTC CASSQDPAGQQETQYF
TRBJ2-7 TRBV6-5 - once 11 TGTGCCAGCGCCGAAGCCTACGAGCAGTACTTC CASAEAYEQYF
TRBJ1-2 TRBV5-1 - - 17 TGCGCCAGCAGCGCCACCGGGGCAGGGACACCGCACTATGGCTACACCTTC CASSATGAGTPHYGYTF
TRBJ2-6 TRBV5-8 TRBD1 - 16 TGTGCCAGCAGAGGGACAGACCTCTCTGGGGCCAACGTCCTGACTTTC CASRGTDLSGANVLTF
TRBJ2-3 TRBV5-1 TRBD2 - 15 TGCGCCAGCAGCTTGTGGACTAGCGGCACAGATACGCAGTATTTT CASSLWTSGTDTQYF
TRBJ2-1 TRBV4-2 TRBD2 - 15 TGTGCCAGCAGCCAGGAGCCGGGACTAGCGGCCGAGCAGTTCTTC CASSQEPGLAAEQFF
TRBJ2-7 TRBV7-8 TRBD1 - 15 TGTGCCAGCAGCGAAATCACGGGGACAGGGGGCGAGCAGTACTTC CASSEITGTGGEQYF
TRBJ2-2 TRBV6-4 - - 13 TGTGCCAGCAGTGAAAGGGAAACCGGGGAGCTGTTTTTT CASSERETGELFF
TRBJ2-1 TRBV7-9 - - 13 TGTGCCAGCAGCTCGACAGGCCCTAATGAGCAGTTCTTC CASSSTGPNEQFF
TRBJ2-2 TRBV30 - - 13 TGTGCCTGGAGTCCGACGGTCACCGGGGAGCTGTTTTTT CAWSPTVTGELFF
TRBJ1-4 TRBV19 - - 15 TGTGCCAGTAGTATAGGAGGACGGCCCCGTGAAAAACTGTTTTTT CASSIGGRPREKLFF
TRBJ2-3 TRBV9 - - 12 TGTGCCAGCAGCACACCGAGAGATACGCAGTATTTT CASSTPRDTQYF
TRBJ2-7 TRBV30 - few 13 TGTGCCTGGAGTATCCTACCAGGGAAAGAGCAGTACTTC CAWSILPGKEQYF
TRBJ1-1 TRBV30 - medium-sized 14 TGTGCCTGGAGTGTGGGCCACCAGAACACTGAAGCTTTCTTT CAWSVGHQNTEAFF
TRBJ2-1 TRBV19 TRBD2 - 15 TGTGCCAGTAGGGGACTAGCGGACCCCTACAATGAGCAGTTCTTC CASRGLADPYNEQFF
TRBJ2-1 TRBV6-1 - - 12 TGTGCCAGCAGTGAAGCGCGCGTCCCCCGGGTCTTC CASSEARVPRVF
TRBJ2-7 TRBV4-3 TRBD2 - 14 TGCGCCAGCAGCCAGGAGACTAGCAGCTACGAGCAGTACTTC CASSQETSSYEQYF